This record covers a single T cell receptor beta chain. Its cognate antigen is unknown. Assay used: immunoSEQ multiplex PCR; TCRdb lists only in-frame clones, some missing. The table includes about 2.2 million clones, roughly 91% detected once. The data were obtained in a study of shared clonotypes between healthy human individuals. On the study more broadly: The donors, a couple of women and three men, were aged 18 to 49. Study-wide findings and caveats: Clonotypes which were not shared had lower generation probabilities than clonotypes that all four donors shared.

There are 16 residues in the CDR3. Germline-derived CDR1 and CDR2 are MNHEY and SMNVEV (reference sequence). The V gene lost 5 bases and the J gene lost 3 bases, with 19 bases spanning the gap. Naive CD8 cells lacked CD45RO and underwent positive selection for CCR7, leaving out terminally differentiated effector memory CD45RA+ cells. This receptor was identified in a man aged 18-30 years in good health. Some clones in this sample may be carry-over from other donors' samples. The sequencing sample was made of naive CD8+ T cells from PBMCs. The rearrangement uses TRBV27 and TRBJ2-5, with D possibly TRBD2 on 7 matching bases. The CDR3 is CASSPWGGAGEETQYF. The CDR3 region has the DNA TGTGCCAGCAGTCCCTGGGGGGGGGCTGGGGAAGAGACCCAGTACTTC.